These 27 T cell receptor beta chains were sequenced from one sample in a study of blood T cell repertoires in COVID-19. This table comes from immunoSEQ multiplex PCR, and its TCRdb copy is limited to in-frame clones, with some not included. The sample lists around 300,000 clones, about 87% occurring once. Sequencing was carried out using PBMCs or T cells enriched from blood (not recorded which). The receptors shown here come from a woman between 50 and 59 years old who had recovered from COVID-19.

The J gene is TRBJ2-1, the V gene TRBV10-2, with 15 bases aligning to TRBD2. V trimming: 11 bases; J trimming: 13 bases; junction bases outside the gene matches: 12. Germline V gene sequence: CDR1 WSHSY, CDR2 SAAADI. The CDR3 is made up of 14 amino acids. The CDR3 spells CAVGGTSGRSIQFF. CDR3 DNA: TGCGCCGTGGGGGGGACTAGCGGGAGGTCCATTCAGTTCTTC.

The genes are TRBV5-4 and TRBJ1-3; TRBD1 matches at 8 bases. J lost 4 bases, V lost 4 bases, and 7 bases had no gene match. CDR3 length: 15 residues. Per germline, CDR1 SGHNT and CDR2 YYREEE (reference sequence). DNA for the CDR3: TGTGCCAGCAGCCCCCAGGGGGCAGCAGGAAACACCATATATTTT. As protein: CASSPQGAAGNTIYF.

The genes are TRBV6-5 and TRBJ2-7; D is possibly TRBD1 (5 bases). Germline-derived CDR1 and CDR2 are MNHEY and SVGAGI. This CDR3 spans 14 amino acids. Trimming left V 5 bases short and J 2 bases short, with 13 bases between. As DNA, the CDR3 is TGTGCCAGCAGTCTACAGGACATCACCTACGAGCAGTACTTC. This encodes CASSLQDITYEQYF.

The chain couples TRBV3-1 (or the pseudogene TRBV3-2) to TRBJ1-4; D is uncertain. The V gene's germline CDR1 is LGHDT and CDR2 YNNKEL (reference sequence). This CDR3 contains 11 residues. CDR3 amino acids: CAKAEGMGLFF. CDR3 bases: TGTGCGAAAGCGGAAGGGATGGGACTGTTTTTT.

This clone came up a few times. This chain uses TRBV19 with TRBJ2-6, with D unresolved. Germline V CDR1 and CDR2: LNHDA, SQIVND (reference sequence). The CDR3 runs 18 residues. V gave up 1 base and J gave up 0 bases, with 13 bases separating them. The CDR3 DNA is TGTGCCAGTAGTATAGCAGGAAAATCCGTCTCTGGGGCCAACGTCCTGACTTTC. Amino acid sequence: CASSIAGKSVSGANVLTF.

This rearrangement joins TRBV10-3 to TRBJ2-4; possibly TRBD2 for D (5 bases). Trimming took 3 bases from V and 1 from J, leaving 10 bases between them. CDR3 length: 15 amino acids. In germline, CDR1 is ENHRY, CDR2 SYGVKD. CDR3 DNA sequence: TGTGCCATCAGTGATACCACGGGGGCCAAAAACATTCAGTACTTC. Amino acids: CAISDTTGAKNIQYF.

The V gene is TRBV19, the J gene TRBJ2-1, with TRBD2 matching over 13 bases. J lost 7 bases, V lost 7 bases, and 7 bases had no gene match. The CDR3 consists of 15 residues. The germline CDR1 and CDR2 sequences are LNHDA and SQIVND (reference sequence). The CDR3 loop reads CASNLLAGGRNEQFF. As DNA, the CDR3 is TGTGCCAGTAATTTACTAGCGGGAGGGCGGAATGAGCAGTTCTTC.

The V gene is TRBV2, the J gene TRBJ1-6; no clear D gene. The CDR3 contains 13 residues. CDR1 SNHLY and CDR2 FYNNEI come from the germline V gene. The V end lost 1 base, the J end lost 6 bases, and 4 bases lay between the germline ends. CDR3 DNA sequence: TGTGCCAGCAGTGAAGACTTTAATTCACCCCTCCACTTT. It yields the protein CASSEDFNSPLHF.

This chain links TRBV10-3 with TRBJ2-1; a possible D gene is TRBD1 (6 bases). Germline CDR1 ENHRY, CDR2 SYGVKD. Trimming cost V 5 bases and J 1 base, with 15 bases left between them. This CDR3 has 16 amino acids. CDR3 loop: CAISPGQKSSYNEQFF. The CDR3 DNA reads TGTGCCATCAGTCCTGGACAGAAATCTTCCTACAATGAGCAGTTCTTC.

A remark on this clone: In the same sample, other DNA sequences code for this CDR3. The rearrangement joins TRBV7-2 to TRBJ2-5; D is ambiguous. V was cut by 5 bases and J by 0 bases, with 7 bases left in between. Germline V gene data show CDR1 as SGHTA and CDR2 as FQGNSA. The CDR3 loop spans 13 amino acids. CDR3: CASSLQYQETQYF. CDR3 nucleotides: TGTGCCAGCAGCCTACAGTACCAAGAGACCCAGTACTTC.

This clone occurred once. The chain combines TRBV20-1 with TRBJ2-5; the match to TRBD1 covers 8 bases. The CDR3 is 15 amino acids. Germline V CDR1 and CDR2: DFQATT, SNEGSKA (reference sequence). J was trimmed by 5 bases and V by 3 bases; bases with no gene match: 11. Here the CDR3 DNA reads TGCAGTGCTAGTGGGAGGACAGGGTCGGGGGAGACCCAGTACTTC. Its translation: CSASGRTGSGETQYF.

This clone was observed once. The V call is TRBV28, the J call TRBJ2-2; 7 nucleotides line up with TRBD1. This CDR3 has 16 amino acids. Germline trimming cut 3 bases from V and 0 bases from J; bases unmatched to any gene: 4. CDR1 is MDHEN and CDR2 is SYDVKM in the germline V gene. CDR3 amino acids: CASSFPGQTNTGELFF. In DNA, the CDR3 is TGTGCCAGCAGTTTCCCGGGACAGACGAACACCGGGGAGCTGTTTTTT.

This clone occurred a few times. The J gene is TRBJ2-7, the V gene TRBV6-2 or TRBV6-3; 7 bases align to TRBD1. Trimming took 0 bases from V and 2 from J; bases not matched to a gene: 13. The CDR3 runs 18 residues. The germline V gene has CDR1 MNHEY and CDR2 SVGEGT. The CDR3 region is CASSYSLYMTGLTYEQYF. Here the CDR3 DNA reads TGTGCCAGCAGTTACTCATTATACATGACAGGGCTAACCTACGAGCAGTACTTC.

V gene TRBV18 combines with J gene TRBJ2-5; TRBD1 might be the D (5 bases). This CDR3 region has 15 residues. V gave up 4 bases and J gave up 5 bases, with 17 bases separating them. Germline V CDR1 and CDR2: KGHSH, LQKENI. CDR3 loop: CASSLLQGIQETQYF. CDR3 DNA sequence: TGTGCCAGCTCACTCCTGCAGGGCATACAGGAGACCCAGTACTTC.

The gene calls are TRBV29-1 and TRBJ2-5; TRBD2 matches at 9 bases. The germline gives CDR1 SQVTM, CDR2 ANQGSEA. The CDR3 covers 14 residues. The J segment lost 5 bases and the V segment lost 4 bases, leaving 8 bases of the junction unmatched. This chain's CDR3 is CSVGLRLAAETQYF. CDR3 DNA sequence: TGCAGCGTTGGTCTGAGACTAGCGGCGGAGACCCAGTACTTC.

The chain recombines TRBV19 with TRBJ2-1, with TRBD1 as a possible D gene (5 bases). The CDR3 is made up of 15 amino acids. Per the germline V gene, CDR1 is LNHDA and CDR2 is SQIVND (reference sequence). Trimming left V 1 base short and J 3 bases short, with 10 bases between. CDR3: CASSIGGLGYNEQFF. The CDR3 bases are TGTGCCAGTAGTATAGGGGGCTTGGGCTACAATGAGCAGTTCTTC.

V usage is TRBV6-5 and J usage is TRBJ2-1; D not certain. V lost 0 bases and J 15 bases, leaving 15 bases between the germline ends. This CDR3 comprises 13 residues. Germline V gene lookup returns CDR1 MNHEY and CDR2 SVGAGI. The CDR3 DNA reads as TGTGCCAGCAGTTACTCGATGACCCTAGTATTGTTCTTC. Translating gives CASSYSMTLVLFF.

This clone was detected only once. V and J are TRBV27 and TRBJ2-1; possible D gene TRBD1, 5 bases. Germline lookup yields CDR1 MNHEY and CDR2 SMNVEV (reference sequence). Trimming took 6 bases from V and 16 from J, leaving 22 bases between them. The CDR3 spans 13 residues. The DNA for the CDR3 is TGTGCCAGCAGGGCTCCATGGACCCTAGGGGAATTCTTC. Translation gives CASRAPWTLGEFF.

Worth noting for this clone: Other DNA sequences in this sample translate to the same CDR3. The CDR3 is CASSPGSYGYTF. CDR3 nucleotide sequence: TGTGCCAGCAGTCCAGGCTCCTATGGCTACACCTTC. The rearrangement links TRBV28 to TRBJ1-2; D is undetermined. CDR3 length: 12 residues. The V and J ends lost 5 bases and 4 bases respectively, with 8 bases between them. Germline V lookup: CDR1 MDHEN, CDR2 SYDVKM.

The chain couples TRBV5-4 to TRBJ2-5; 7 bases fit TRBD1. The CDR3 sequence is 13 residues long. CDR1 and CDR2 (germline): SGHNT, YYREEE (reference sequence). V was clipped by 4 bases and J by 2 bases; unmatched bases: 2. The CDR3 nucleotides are TGTGCCAGCAGCGTGGGACAGCAAGAGACCCAGTACTTC. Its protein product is CASSVGQQETQYF.

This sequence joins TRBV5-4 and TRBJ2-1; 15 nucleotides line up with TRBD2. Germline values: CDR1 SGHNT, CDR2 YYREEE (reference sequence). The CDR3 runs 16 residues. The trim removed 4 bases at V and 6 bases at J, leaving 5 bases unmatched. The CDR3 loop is CASSPWTSGRVNEQFF. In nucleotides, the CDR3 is TGTGCCAGCAGCCCCTGGACTAGCGGGAGGGTCAATGAGCAGTTCTTC.

CDR3: CASSPHGTGNGNTIYF. The CDR3 DNA reads TGTGCCAGCAGCCCCCACGGGACAGGGAACGGAAACACCATATATTTT. The chain uses TRBV3-1 (or the pseudogene TRBV3-2) and TRBJ1-3, with 9 bases aligning to TRBD1. Germline assignment: CDR1 LGHDT and CDR2 YNNKEL (reference sequence). There are 16 residues in the CDR3. The V and J ends lost 4 bases and 4 bases, in that order; junction bases with no gene match: 8.

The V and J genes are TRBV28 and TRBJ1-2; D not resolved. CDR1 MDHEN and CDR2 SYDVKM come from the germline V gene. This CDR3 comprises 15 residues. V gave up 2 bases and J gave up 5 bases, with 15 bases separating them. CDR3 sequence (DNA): TGTGCCAGCAGTTTAGACGCCCCCCGCGGGTATGGCTACACCTTC. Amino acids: CASSLDAPRGYGYTF.

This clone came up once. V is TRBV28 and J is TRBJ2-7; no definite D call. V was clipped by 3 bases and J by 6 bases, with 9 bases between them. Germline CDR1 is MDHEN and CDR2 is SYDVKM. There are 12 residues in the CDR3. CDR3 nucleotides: TGTGCCAGCAGTTTGTATCCCGGCGAGCAGTACTTC. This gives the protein CASSLYPGEQYF.

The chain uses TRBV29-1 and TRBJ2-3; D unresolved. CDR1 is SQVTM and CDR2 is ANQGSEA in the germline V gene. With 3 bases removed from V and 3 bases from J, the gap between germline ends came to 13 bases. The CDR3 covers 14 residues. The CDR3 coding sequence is TGCAGCGTTGAGTTCGGTCAAAAAACAGATACGCAGTATTTT. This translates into CSVEFGQKTDTQYF.

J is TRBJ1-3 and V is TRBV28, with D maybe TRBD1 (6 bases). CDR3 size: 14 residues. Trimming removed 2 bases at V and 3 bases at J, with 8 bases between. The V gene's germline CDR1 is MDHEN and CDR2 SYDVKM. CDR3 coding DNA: TGTGCCAGCAGTTTACTCAGGGGTGGAAACACCATATATTTT. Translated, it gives CASSLLRGGNTIYF. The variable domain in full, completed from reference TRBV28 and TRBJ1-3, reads DVKVTQSSRYLVKRTGEKVFLECVQDMDHENMFWYRQDPGLGLRLIYFSYDVKMKEKGDIPEGYSVSREKKERFSLILESASTNQTSMYLCASSLLRGGNTIYFGEGSWLTVV.

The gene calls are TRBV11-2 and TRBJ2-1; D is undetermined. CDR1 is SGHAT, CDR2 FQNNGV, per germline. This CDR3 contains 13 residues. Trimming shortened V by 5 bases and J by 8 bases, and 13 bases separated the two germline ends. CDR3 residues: CASSQNIAHEQFF. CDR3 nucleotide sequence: TGTGCCAGCAGCCAAAACATAGCCCATGAGCAGTTCTTC.